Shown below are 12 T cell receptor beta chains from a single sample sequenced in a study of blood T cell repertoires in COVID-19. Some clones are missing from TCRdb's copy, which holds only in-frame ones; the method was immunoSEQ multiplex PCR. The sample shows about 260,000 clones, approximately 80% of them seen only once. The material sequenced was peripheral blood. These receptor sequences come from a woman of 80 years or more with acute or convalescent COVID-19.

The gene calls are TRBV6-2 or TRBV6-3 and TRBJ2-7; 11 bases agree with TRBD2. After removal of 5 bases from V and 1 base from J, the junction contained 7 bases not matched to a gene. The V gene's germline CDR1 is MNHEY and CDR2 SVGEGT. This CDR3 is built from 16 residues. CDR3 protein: CASSPPGLAVSYEQYF. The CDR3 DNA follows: TGTGCCAGCAGTCCACCGGGACTAGCGGTATCCTACGAGCAGTACTTC.

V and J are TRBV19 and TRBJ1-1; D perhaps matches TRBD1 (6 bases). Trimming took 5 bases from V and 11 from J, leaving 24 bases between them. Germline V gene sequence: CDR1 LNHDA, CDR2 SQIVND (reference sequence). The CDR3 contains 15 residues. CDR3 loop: CASSLRGGGSPLAFF. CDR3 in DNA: TGTGCCAGTAGTCTAAGGGGAGGGGGTTCTCCCCTCGCTTTCTTT.

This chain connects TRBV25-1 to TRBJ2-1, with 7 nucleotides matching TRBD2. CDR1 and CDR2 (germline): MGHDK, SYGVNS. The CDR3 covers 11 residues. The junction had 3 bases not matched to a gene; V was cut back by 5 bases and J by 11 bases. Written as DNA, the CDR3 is TGTGCCAGCAGTCCGCGGGAGAAGCAGTTCTTC. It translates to CASSPREKQFF.

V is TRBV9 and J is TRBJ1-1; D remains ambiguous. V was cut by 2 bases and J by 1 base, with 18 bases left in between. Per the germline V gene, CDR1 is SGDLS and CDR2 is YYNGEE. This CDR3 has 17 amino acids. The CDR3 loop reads CASSVASSGVGNTEAFF. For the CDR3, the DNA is TGTGCCAGCAGCGTCGCCTCTTCGGGAGTGGGGAACACTGAAGCTTTCTTT. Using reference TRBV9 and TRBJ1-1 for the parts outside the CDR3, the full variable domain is DSGVTQTPKHLITATGQRVTLRCSPRSGDLSVYWYQQSLDQGLQFLIQYYNGEERAKGNILERFSAQQFPDLHSELNLSSLELGDSALYFCASSVASSGVGNTEAFFGQGTRLTVV.

The CDR3 DNA reads as TGTGCCAGCAGCTTGTTTGGGGCAGACGAGCAGTTCTTC. Translating gives CASSLFGADEQFF. The V and J genes are TRBV5-6 and TRBJ2-1; D may be TRBD1 (5 bases). The V and J ends lost 1 base and 10 bases respectively, with 12 bases between them. Per germline, CDR1 SGHDT and CDR2 YYEEEE. This CDR3 is built from 13 residues.

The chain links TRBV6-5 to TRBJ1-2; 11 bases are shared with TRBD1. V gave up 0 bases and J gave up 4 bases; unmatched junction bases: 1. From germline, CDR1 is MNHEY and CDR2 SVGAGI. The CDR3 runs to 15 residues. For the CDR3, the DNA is TGTGCCAGCAGTTACTCGGGGACAGGGGGCTATGGCTACACCTTC. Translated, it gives CASSYSGTGGYGYTF.

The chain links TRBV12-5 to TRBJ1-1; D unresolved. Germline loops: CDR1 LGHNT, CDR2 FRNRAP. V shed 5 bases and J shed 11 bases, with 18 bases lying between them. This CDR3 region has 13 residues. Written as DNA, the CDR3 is TGTGCTAGTGGTGTACCGGGCCGAGAGCGGGCTTTCTTT. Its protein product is CASGVPGRERAFF.

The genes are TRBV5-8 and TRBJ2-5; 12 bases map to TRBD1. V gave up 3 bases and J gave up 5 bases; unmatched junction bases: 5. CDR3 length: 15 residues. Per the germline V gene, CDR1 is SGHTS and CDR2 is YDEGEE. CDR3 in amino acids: CASSSGTGGKETQYF. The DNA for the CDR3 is TGTGCCAGCAGCTCTGGGACAGGGGGCAAGGAGACCCAGTACTTC.

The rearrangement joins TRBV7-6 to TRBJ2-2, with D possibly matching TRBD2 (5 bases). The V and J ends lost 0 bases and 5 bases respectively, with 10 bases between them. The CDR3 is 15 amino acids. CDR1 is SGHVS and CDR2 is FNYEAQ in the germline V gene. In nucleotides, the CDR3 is TGTGCCAGCAGCTTAGCGCGGGCCCAAACCGGGGAGCTGTTTTTT. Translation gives CASSLARAQTGELFF.

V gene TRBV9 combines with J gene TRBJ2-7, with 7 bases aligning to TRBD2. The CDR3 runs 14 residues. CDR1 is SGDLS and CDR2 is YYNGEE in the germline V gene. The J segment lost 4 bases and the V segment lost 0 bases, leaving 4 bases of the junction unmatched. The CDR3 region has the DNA TGTGCCAGCAGCGTAGGAGGGAGGGGATACGAGCAGTACTTC. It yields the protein CASSVGGRGYEQYF.

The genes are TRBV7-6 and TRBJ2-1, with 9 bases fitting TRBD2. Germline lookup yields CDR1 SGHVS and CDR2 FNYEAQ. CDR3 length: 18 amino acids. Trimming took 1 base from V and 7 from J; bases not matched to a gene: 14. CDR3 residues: CASSLVSQGGGRVNEQFF. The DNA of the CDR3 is TGTGCCAGCAGCTTAGTTTCTCAGGGAGGCGGGAGGGTGAATGAGCAGTTCTTC.

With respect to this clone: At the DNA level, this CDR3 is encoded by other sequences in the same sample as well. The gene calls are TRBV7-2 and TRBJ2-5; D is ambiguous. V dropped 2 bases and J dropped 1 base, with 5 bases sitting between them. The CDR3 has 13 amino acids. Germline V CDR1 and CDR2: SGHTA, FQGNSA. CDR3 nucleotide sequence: TGTGCCAGCAGCTTACTAGGCCAAGAGACCCAGTACTTC. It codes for CASSLLGQETQYF. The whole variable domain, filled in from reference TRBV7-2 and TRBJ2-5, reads GAGVSQSPSNKVTEKGKDVELRCDPISGHTALYWYRQSLGQGLEFLIYFQGNSAPDKSGLPSDRFSAERTGGSVSTLTIQRTQQEDSAVYLCASSLLGQETQYFGPGTRLLVL.